This is a list of T cell receptor beta chains from one sample in a study of beta chain features in type 1 diabetes. Profiled with immunoSEQ multiplex PCR; TCRdb holds only in-frame clones, not every one. The repertoire holds 150,000 or so clones, around 50% seen once, with roughly 0.42% in the top ten. The sample taken for sequencing was Tregs from blood. Receptors were obtained from a man in his late teens or twenties in good health. Each CDR3 is given with its conserved first and last residue. Each record gives: J gene, D gene, V gene, clone size, CDR3 DNA, CDR3 protein. The D gene is left open where the match is weak. Rows may omit the clone size; those that give it use once, few, many or a size class.

J: TRBJ1-2
D: TRBD1
V: TRBV5-1
size: few
DNA: TGCGCCAGCAGCAAGGGACAGGGGGCGTCGAACTATGGCTACACCTTC
CDR3: CASSKGQGASNYGYTF

J: TRBJ2-2
D: .
V: TRBV10-3
size: once
DNA: TGTGCCATCAGCCTTCGCAGGTCGGACTCCACCGGGGAGCTGTTTTTT
CDR3: CAISLRRSDSTGELFF

J: TRBJ2-3
D: .
V: TRBV15
size: .
DNA: TGTGCCACCAGCAAGAGGGCTAGCTACACAGATACGCAGTATTTT
CDR3: CATSKRASYTDTQYF

J: TRBJ1-2
D: .
V: TRBV25-1
size: .
DNA: TGTGCCAGCAGTGGGTTGACAGTGTATGGCTACACCTTC
CDR3: CASSGLTVYGYTF

J: TRBJ2-5
D: TRBD2
V: TRBV5-1
size: few
DNA: TGCGCCAGCAGCTGGGGACTAGCGGGGGAAGAGACCCAGTACTTC
CDR3: CASSWGLAGEETQYF

J: TRBJ1-6
D: .
V: TRBV27
size: .
DNA: TGTGCCAGCAGTTTCACCTATAATTCACCCCTCCACTTT
CDR3: CASSFTYNSPLHF

J: TRBJ2-7
D: TRBD2
V: TRBV19
size: .
DNA: TGTGCCAGTAGTACCATAGCGGGAGGATACACAGAGCAGTACTTC
CDR3: CASSTIAGGYTEQYF

J: TRBJ1-1
D: .
V: TRBV29-1
size: .
DNA: TGCAGCGTTGTATCCGTAACGGTCGCTTTCTTT
CDR3: CSVVSVTVAFF

J: TRBJ2-7
D: .
V: TRBV4-1
size: .
DNA: TGCGCCAGCAGCCACCTTGAGGAGCGGGTCCACGAGCAGTACTTC
CDR3: CASSHLEERVHEQYF

J: TRBJ2-7
D: TRBD1
V: TRBV7-8
size: .
DNA: TGTGCCAGCAGCTTTGAGGGACAGGGGGCTGAGCAGTACTTC
CDR3: CASSFEGQGAEQYF

J: TRBJ2-3
D: .
V: TRBV7-8
size: .
DNA: TGTGCCAGCAGCTTAGGCCCCGGGGGAGATACGCAGTATTTT
CDR3: CASSLGPGGDTQYF

J: TRBJ2-3
D: TRBD2
V: TRBV7-2
size: .
DNA: TGTGCCAGCAGCTTACGTGGACTAGTCAAATTCACAGATACGCAGTATTTT
CDR3: CASSLRGLVKFTDTQYF

J: TRBJ2-7
D: TRBD1
V: TRBV10-3
size: .
DNA: TGTGCCATCAGTCAGACAGGGGGCCCGAGCTCCTACGAGCAGTACTTC
CDR3: CAISQTGGPSSYEQYF

J: TRBJ2-1
D: TRBD2
V: TRBV4-3
size: few
DNA: TGCGCCAGCAGCCAAGATTTAGCGGGAAGGAATGAGCAGTTCTTC
CDR3: CASSQDLAGRNEQFF

J: TRBJ2-1
D: .
V: TRBV28
size: .
DNA: TGTGCCAGCAGTTTGTCAGCGAGGGAGGAGCAGTTCTTC
CDR3: CASSLSAREEQFF

J: TRBJ2-5
D: TRBD2
V: TRBV5-4
size: .
DNA: TGTGCCAGCAGCCCGGCCAGGGCCGGGGGGTTGGAGACCCAGTACTTC
CDR3: CASSPARAGGLETQYF

J: TRBJ2-7
D: TRBD2
V: TRBV27
size: .
DNA: TGTGCCAGCAGTTTCTCCGGGACTAGCGGCCCCTACGAGCAGTACTTC
CDR3: CASSFSGTSGPYEQYF

J: TRBJ1-5
D: TRBD1
V: TRBV7-9
size: few
DNA: TGTGCCAGCAGCGCGGGGGACAGGTCGTATCAGCCCCAGCATTTT
CDR3: CASSAGDRSYQPQHF

J: TRBJ2-3
D: .
V: TRBV7-2
size: .
DNA: TGTGCCAGCAGCTTTTCCACATCAGATACGCAGTATTTT
CDR3: CASSFSTSDTQYF

J: TRBJ2-2
D: .
V: TRBV7-2
size: .
DNA: TGTGCCAGCAGCTTCCAGGGTGGGGCGAACACCGGGGAGCTGTTTTTT
CDR3: CASSFQGGANTGELFF

J: TRBJ1-5
D: .
V: TRBV5-6
size: .
DNA: TGTGCCAGCAGCTTGTTTTCAGGGATTTATCAGCCCCAGCATTTT
CDR3: CASSLFSGIYQPQHF

J: TRBJ1-5
D: .
V: TRBV4-3
size: .
DNA: TGCGCCAGCAGCCAAGATTACGGAGGGAATCAGCCCCAGCATTTT
CDR3: CASSQDYGGNQPQHF

J: TRBJ1-4
D: .
V: TRBV7-2
size: few
DNA: TGTGCCAGCAGCCCCGACCGGGGTGAAAAACTGTTTTTT
CDR3: CASSPDRGEKLFF

J: TRBJ1-5
D: .
V: TRBV4-3
size: .
DNA: TGCGCCAGCAGCCAATCACGTCAGGGATTTGGACAGCCCCAGCATTTT
CDR3: CASSQSRQGFGQPQHF

J: TRBJ1-4
D: .
V: TRBV9
size: .
DNA: TGTGCCAGCAGCGTAGGTGGGGGGATCTATGAAAAACTGTTTTTT
CDR3: CASSVGGGIYEKLFF

J: TRBJ2-2
D: .
V: TRBV7-2
size: .
DNA: TGTGCCAGCAGCCGAGCGAACACCGGGGAGCTGTTTTTT
CDR3: CASSRANTGELFF